A selection of T cell receptor beta chains follows, all from one sample in a study of CD8 T cells in Susac syndrome. Each CDR3 protein gets one entry after TCRdb re-called the immunoSEQ multiplex PCR reads with MiXCR. The sample lists 200,000 or so distinct CDR3 sequences; approximately 95% were seen once. The sample consisted of CD4+ T cells from PBMCs. Receptors originate from a human donor with multiple sclerosis. The CDR3 runs from the conserved cysteine through the conserved F or W. Fields, in order: D gene, J gene, V gene, CDR3 protein, CDR3 DNA. The D gene is left open where the match is weak.

D gene: .; J gene: TRBJ1-2; V gene: TRBV14; CDR3 protein: CASSPTPNYGYTF; CDR3 DNA: TGTGCCAGCAGCCCGACTCCCAACTATGGCTACACCTTC
D gene: .; J gene: TRBJ1-6; V gene: TRBV21-1; CDR3 protein: CASAPVAYYNSPLHF; CDR3 DNA: TGTGCCAGCGCCCCGGTGGCCTACTATAATTCACCCCTCCACTTT
D gene: TRBD1; J gene: TRBJ2-1; V gene: TRBV11-2; CDR3 protein: CASSWDRGGEQFF; CDR3 DNA: TGTGCCAGCAGCTGGGACAGGGGTGGTGAGCAGTTCTTC
D gene: .; J gene: TRBJ2-7; V gene: TRBV19; CDR3 protein: CASTTTQGTYEQYF; CDR3 DNA: TGTGCCAGTACCACAACACAGGGCACCTACGAGCAGTACTTC
D gene: .; J gene: TRBJ2-1; V gene: TRBV19; CDR3 protein: CASSPRTVYNEQFF; CDR3 DNA: TGTGCCAGTAGTCCAAGGACGGTCTACAATGAGCAGTTCTTC
D gene: TRBD1; J gene: TRBJ2-6; V gene: TRBV20-1; CDR3 protein: CSARPWTGWPGANVLTF; CDR3 DNA: TGCAGTGCTAGACCATGGACAGGGTGGCCTGGGGCCAACGTCCTGACTTTC
D gene: .; J gene: TRBJ2-5; V gene: TRBV20-1; CDR3 protein: CSARDYQETQYF; CDR3 DNA: TGCAGTGCTAGAGATTACCAAGAGACCCAGTACTTC
D gene: .; J gene: TRBJ2-5; V gene: TRBV30; CDR3 protein: CAWRDLRGGRGRQETQYF; CDR3 DNA: TGTGCCTGGAGGGACCTCCGTGGGGGGAGGGGGCGCCAAGAGACCCAGTACTTC
D gene: .; J gene: TRBJ1-1; V gene: TRBV7-9; CDR3 protein: CATVIRGQYRTEAFF; CDR3 DNA: TGTGCTACCGTCATTCGGGGCCAGTACCGCACTGAAGCTTTCTTT
D gene: .; J gene: TRBJ1-2; V gene: TRBV3-1; CDR3 protein: CASRPTGTNYGYTF; CDR3 DNA: TGTGCCAGCAGGCCTACAGGCACTAACTATGGCTACACCTTC
D gene: .; J gene: TRBJ2-1; V gene: TRBV7-2; CDR3 protein: CAALTQRPNEQFF; CDR3 DNA: TGTGCCGCGCTTACTCAGCGGCCCAATGAGCAGTTCTTC
D gene: .; J gene: TRBJ1-2; V gene: TRBV12-3/TRBV12-4; CDR3 protein: CASNPGADGYTF; CDR3 DNA: TGTGCCAGCAACCCGGGAGCGGATGGCTACACCTTC
D gene: TRBD2; J gene: TRBJ2-5; V gene: TRBV10-3; CDR3 protein: CATLGTRGETQYF; CDR3 DNA: TGTGCCACCCTGGGGACTAGAGGAGAGACCCAGTACTTC
D gene: TRBD2; J gene: TRBJ2-3; V gene: TRBV2; CDR3 protein: CARAGGPSTDTQYF; CDR3 DNA: TGTGCCAGGGCGGGGGGCCCTAGCACAGATACGCAGTATTTT
D gene: TRBD1; J gene: TRBJ2-3; V gene: TRBV19; CDR3 protein: CASRPGDRVFSDTQYF; CDR3 DNA: TGTGCCAGTCGCCCGGGGGACAGGGTCTTCTCAGATACGCAGTATTTT
D gene: TRBD1; J gene: TRBJ2-3; V gene: TRBV5-4; CDR3 protein: CASSRFGTVTDTQYF; CDR3 DNA: TGTGCCAGCAGCCGCTTTGGGACAGTAACAGATACGCAGTATTTT
D gene: TRBD1; J gene: TRBJ1-5; V gene: TRBV20-1; CDR3 protein: CSARDPGQGNNQPQHF; CDR3 DNA: TGCAGTGCTAGAGATCCGGGACAGGGGAACAATCAGCCCCAGCATTTT
D gene: TRBD2; J gene: TRBJ2-5; V gene: TRBV7-9; CDR3 protein: CASSLEAGQETQYF; CDR3 DNA: TGTGCCAGCAGCTTAGAAGCGGGACAAGAGACCCAGTACTTC
D gene: TRBD1; J gene: TRBJ1-5; V gene: TRBV3-1; CDR3 protein: CASSQFRGSNQPQHF; CDR3 DNA: TGTGCCAGCAGCCAATTCAGGGGGAGCAATCAGCCCCAGCATTTT
D gene: TRBD2; J gene: TRBJ2-5; V gene: TRBV28; CDR3 protein: CASSSGGQETQYF; CDR3 DNA: TGTGCCAGCAGTTCGGGGGGCCAAGAGACCCAGTACTTC